The clone carrying this T cell receptor (beta chain) is medium-sized. V shed 1 base, J shed 4 bases, and the junction held 8 bases outside the gene matches. Germline-derived CDR1 and CDR2 are LGHDT and YNNKEL (reference sequence). The CDR3 is 16 residues long. Amplified TCR beta CDR3 regions came from RNA transcripts. The HTBI set primed first-round TCR CDR3 RT-PCR. TCRdb independently ran MiXCR on the multiplex PCR reads; one entry per CDR3 protein. Counted here are fewer than 350,000 distinct CDR3 sequences, roughly 23% occurring once; the ten biggest clones make up 50%. This sample was included in a study of T cells in Graves' hyperthyroidism and ophthalmopathy.

This clonotype originated in a woman aged 45-59 years with Graves' hyperthyroidism. V is TRBV3-1 and J is TRBJ2-5; the match to TRBD1 covers 8 bases. The sequenced material came from blood. CDR3 protein: CASSQGQGLSGETQYF. CDR3 bases: TGTGCCAGCAGCCAAGGACAGGGGTTATCGGGAGAGACCCAGTACTTC.